The 3 T cell receptor beta chains below were found in one sample sequenced in a study of blood T cells in healthy people across ages. The use of a sample-barcoded 5' primer and a J-beta primer mix characterized a second PCR of roughly 7 to 11 cycles. TCRdb fed the 5' RACE reads into MiXCR, producing one record per CDR3 protein. The sample has some 760,000 distinct CDR3 sequences, approximately 25% seen once. These data were likewise used in another study, on T cells of mothers and their children.

The specimen sequenced was blood. The receptors originated from a boy under 18 in good health.

With respect to this clonotype: A junction boundary mismatches the germline segment, possibly from a read error. DNA for the CDR3: TGTGCCATCAATCCGACTGCTATCCTCTCTGGAAACATCATATATTTT. Translated, it gives CAINPTAILSGNIIYF. The chain uses TRBV10-3 and TRBJ1-3; D is unclear. The CDR3 is made up of 16 amino acids. CDR1 and CDR2 (germline): ENHRY, SYGVKD.

Only a few counts were recorded for this clonotype. This sequence joins TRBV4-3 and TRBJ2-7; D tentatively fits TRBD1 or TRBD2 (5 bases each). V lost 0 bases to trimming and J lost 2 bases, with 14 bases between them. The length of the CDR3 is 16 residues. Germline CDR1 and CDR2: LGHNA and YSLEER. Written as DNA, the CDR3 is TGCGCCAGCAGCCAAGATACGAGGGGATCGGCCTACGAGCAGTACTTC. Protein: CASSQDTRGSAYEQYF.

The chain recombines TRBV12-3 or TRBV12-4 with TRBJ2-3; D possibly corresponds to TRBD2 (6 bases). The V end was cut by 4 bases, the J end by 5 bases, with 16 bases between. The CDR3 runs to 15 residues. CDR3 sequence: CASSSLAEGKDTQYF. In nucleotides, the CDR3 is TGTGCCAGCAGTTCCTTAGCGGAGGGGAAAGATACGCAGTATTTT.